The 3 T cell receptor beta chains presented below share a single source sample, sequenced in a study of cytomegalovirus exposure and HLA in healthy donors. With 60 Vbeta and 13 Jbeta primers, the PCR was carried out. Sequenced by immunoSEQ multiplex PCR; TCRdb stores in-frame clones only, minus some. The sample has approximately 90,000 clones, over 70% seen once. Source material: PBMCs. Source of these receptors: a woman aged 40 to 50 in good health and CMV-seronegative.

The rearrangement uses TRBV7-2 and TRBJ2-1; 7 bases are a match to TRBD2. Losses at the gene ends were 0 bases for V and 5 bases for J; bases not matched to a gene: 4. CDR3 length: 15 residues. Germline CDR1 is SGHTA and CDR2 is FQGNSA. CDR3 DNA sequence: TGTGCCAGCAGCTTAGCCGGGACTACCAACAATGAGCAGTTCTTC. Its translation is CASSLAGTTNNEQFF.

The V call is TRBV10-1, the J call TRBJ2-7; 11 bases agree with TRBD2. Germline trimming cut 2 bases from V and 7 bases from J; bases unmatched to any gene: 7. Germline V lookup: CDR1 WNHNN, CDR2 SYGVQD (reference sequence). The CDR3 length is 15 residues. CDR3: CASSEVLAGAMEQYF. DNA of the CDR3: TGCGCCAGCAGTGAGGTACTAGCGGGGGCCATGGAGCAGTACTTC.

V is TRBV5-8 and J is TRBJ2-7; D is undetermined. Germline CDR1 SGHTS, CDR2 YDEGEE. V dropped 2 bases and J dropped 5 bases, with 5 bases sitting between them. The CDR3 is 11 residues long. Here the CDR3 reads CASSFLHEQYF. CDR3 bases: TGTGCCAGCAGCTTTCTCCACGAGCAGTACTTC.